The 30 T cell receptor beta chains below come from one sample, sequenced in a study of cytomegalovirus exposure and HLA in healthy donors. Sequencing was performed with immunoSEQ multiplex PCR; in TCRdb, only in-frame clones are kept and a portion is missing. The data hold under 200,000 clones, with roughly nine tenths observed a single time. Sequencing used PBMCs. These receptor sequences come from a woman between 18 and 29 years old in good health and CMV-seropositive.

V and J are TRBV4-3 and TRBJ2-7, with D possibly TRBD1 on 5 matching bases. The CDR3 covers 13 residues. V lost 0 bases, J lost 4 bases, and 7 bases lay in between. The germline V gene encodes CDR1 LGHNA and CDR2 YSLEER. CDR3 DNA sequence: TGCGCCAGCAGCCAAGAAAGGGGTTACGAGCAGTACTTC. It yields the protein CASSQERGYEQYF.

The chain employs TRBV6-6 and TRBJ1-1; D perhaps matches TRBD1 (5 bases). Trimming removed 5 bases from V and 3 bases from J, with 13 bases in between. Germline loops: CDR1 MNHNY, CDR2 SVGAGI (reference sequence). CDR3 length: 14 amino acids. In DNA form, the CDR3 reads TGTGCCAGCAGTGGGGAGGGACGGTACACTGAAGCTTTCTTT. This translates into CASSGEGRYTEAFF.

V usage is TRBV2 and J usage is TRBJ1-6; no firm D call. The V end lost 9 bases, the J end lost 13 bases, and 16 bases lay between the germline ends. Germline CDR1 SNHLY, CDR2 FYNNEI. The CDR3 contains 12 residues. The CDR3: CARGLGTGPLHF. CDR3 DNA sequence: TGTGCCAGGGGCTTGGGTACCGGCCCCCTCCACTTT.

This chain's CDR3 is CASSLASGSGSYEQYF. CDR3 sequence (DNA): TGTGCCAGCAGCTTAGCTAGCGGGAGTGGATCCTACGAGCAGTACTTC. This chain joins TRBV5-8 and TRBJ2-7; the match to TRBD2 covers 10 bases. This CDR3 spans 16 amino acids. CDR1 is SGHTS, CDR2 YDEGEE, per germline. V was pared by 2 bases and J by 1 base, with 6 bases of the junction left unmatched.

This rearrangement joins TRBV6-6 to TRBJ1-4; no definite D call. This CDR3 has 14 amino acids. The ends were cut back, 2 bases at V and 8 bases at J, with 12 bases in the middle. Per the germline V gene, CDR1 is MNHNY and CDR2 is SVGAGI (reference sequence). CDR3 sequence (DNA): TGTGCCAGCAGTTACGGGGAGGGTAGCGAAAAACTGTTTTTT. It yields the protein CASSYGEGSEKLFF.

The rearrangement uses TRBV6-4 and TRBJ2-3; TRBD2 matches 11 bases. From germline, CDR1 is MRHNA and CDR2 SNTAGT. The CDR3 contains 15 residues. The ends lost 6 bases at V and 6 bases at J; junction bases unmatched: 8. The CDR3 region is CASSDLAGGSDTQYF. In nucleotides, the CDR3 is TGTGCCAGCAGCGATCTAGCGGGGGGATCGGATACGCAGTATTTT.

The chain carries TRBV2 and TRBJ2-3; 10 bases line up with TRBD2. The CDR3 loop spans 15 amino acids. The germline gives CDR1 SNHLY, CDR2 FYNNEI. Trimming removed 3 bases from V and 8 bases from J; junction bases left unmatched: 8. DNA of the CDR3: TGTGCCAGCAGTGACGTAGCGGGGGGCCTGGGTACGCAGTATTTT. Amino acid sequence: CASSDVAGGLGTQYF.

J is TRBJ2-3 and V is TRBV7-6; tentatively, D is TRBD2 (6 bases). This CDR3 comprises 16 residues. Germline CDR1 is SGHVS and CDR2 is FNYEAQ. Trimming left V 5 bases short and J 2 bases short, with 17 bases between. CDR3 sequence: CASSQNGAGFTDTQYF. The CDR3 DNA reads as TGTGCCAGCAGCCAAAATGGGGCGGGGTTCACAGATACGCAGTATTTT.

This chain joins TRBV19 and TRBJ2-3, with D maybe TRBD1 (5 bases). Per germline, CDR1 LNHDA and CDR2 SQIVND (reference sequence). V was cut by 3 bases and J by 2 bases, with 9 bases left in between. This CDR3 has 14 amino acids. DNA of the CDR3: TGTGCCAGTAGTATGGACATAGACACAGATACGCAGTATTTT. This sequence encodes CASSMDIDTDTQYF.

The V and J genes are TRBV6-5 and TRBJ2-3; the D gene is possibly TRBD2 (7 bases). CDR1 and CDR2 (germline): MNHEY, SVGAGI. The CDR3 extends over 14 amino acids. Trimming took off 2 bases at V and 6 bases at J, with 12 bases between the two ends. CDR3 in DNA: TGTGCCAGCAGTTACGCGGGGGCGGGGGATACGCAGTATTTT. This codes for CASSYAGAGDTQYF.

The rearrangement joins TRBV6-6 to TRBJ2-2; D ambiguous. Germline V gene lookup returns CDR1 MNHNY and CDR2 SVGAGI (reference sequence). Trimming took off 8 bases at V and 7 bases at J, with 8 bases between the two ends. This CDR3 contains 11 residues. The CDR3 DNA follows: TGTGCCAGCTATGGCGGCGGGGAGCTGTTTTTT. Translated: CASYGGGELFF.

The chain recombines TRBV5-6 with TRBJ1-2; D is uncertain. Trimming removed 4 bases at V and 4 bases at J, with 17 bases between. Germline V gives CDR1 SGHDT, CDR2 YYEEEE. The CDR3 extends over 15 amino acids. The CDR3 DNA is TGTGCCAGCAGCCGGGTCTCGGCGGGTTTCTATGGCTACACCTTC. Protein sequence: CASSRVSAGFYGYTF.

This chain uses TRBV11-2 with TRBJ2-5; 9 bases are a match to TRBD2. The J segment lost 5 bases and the V segment lost 5 bases, leaving 12 bases of the junction unmatched. Germline-derived CDR1 and CDR2 are SGHAT and FQNNGV. This CDR3 region has 16 residues. CDR3: CASSRAGGGTSETQYF. CDR3 coding DNA: TGTGCCAGCAGCCGAGCGGGAGGAGGGACTAGTGAGACCCAGTACTTC.

J is TRBJ1-6 and V is TRBV15, with D hard to call. V shed 3 bases and J shed 6 bases, with 6 bases lying between them. Per the germline V gene, CDR1 is LNHNV and CDR2 is YYDKDF (reference sequence). The CDR3 runs 13 residues. The CDR3 spells CATSRAVNSPLHF. The DNA for the CDR3 is TGTGCCACCAGCAGGGCAGTTAATTCACCCCTCCACTTT.

The chain joins TRBV2 to TRBJ1-3; TRBD1 is a possible D gene (5 bases). The CDR3 totals 16 residues. Germline assignment: CDR1 SNHLY and CDR2 FYNNEI. The V end was cut by 5 bases, the J end by 0 bases, with 14 bases between. The CDR3 DNA is TGTGCCAGCAGTCCCGACAGTGCCCACTCTGGAAACACCATATATTTT. Translating it yields CASSPDSAHSGNTIYF. Supplemented by reference TRBV2 and TRBJ1-3, the full variable domain reads EPEVTQTPSHQVTQMGQEVILRCVPISNHLYFYWYRQILGQKVEFLVSFYNNEISEKSEIFDDQFSVERPDGSNFTLKIRSTKLEDSAMYFCASSPDSAHSGNTIYFGEGSWLTVV.

V gene TRBV5-8 combines with J gene TRBJ1-4; no reliable D call. V lost 4 bases and J 8 bases, leaving 18 bases between the germline ends. In germline, CDR1 is SGHTS, CDR2 YDEGEE. The CDR3 is 15 residues long. DNA of the CDR3: TGTGCCAGCAGCCGCAGCCCCGGAGTTAACGAAAAACTGTTTTTT. Translated, it gives CASSRSPGVNEKLFF.

This chain connects TRBV28 to TRBJ2-2; D unresolved. V was clipped by 3 bases and J by 7 bases, with 6 bases between them. CDR1 and CDR2 from the germline V gene are MDHEN and SYDVKM. The CDR3 is 12 amino acids. The chain's CDR3 is CASSLQVGELFF. The CDR3 DNA sequence: TGTGCCAGCAGTTTGCAGGTCGGGGAGCTGTTTTTT.

The chain carries TRBV25-1 and TRBJ1-5, with D uncertain. Between the trimmed V and J ends, which lost 4 bases and 2 bases, there was a span of 3 bases. The CDR3 sequence is 12 residues long. CDR1 and CDR2 (germline): MGHDK, SYGVNS. Written as DNA, the CDR3 is TGTGCCAGCAGTGTAGGCAATCAGCCCCAGCATTTT. Residues: CASSVGNQPQHF.

V is TRBV2 and J is TRBJ2-1; TRBD2 matches 11 bases. With 7 bases clipped from V and 9 bases from J, the junction kept 8 bases outside the gene matches. Germline-derived CDR1 and CDR2 are SNHLY and FYNNEI. This CDR3 spans 14 amino acids. The chain's CDR3 is CASKGLAGLGEQFF. The CDR3 bases are TGTGCCAGCAAAGGACTAGCGGGCTTGGGTGAGCAGTTCTTC.

The CDR3 DNA is TGTGCCAGCAGCTTAGGCGGGGCTGGAAACACCATATATTTT. Translating gives CASSLGGAGNTIYF. The rearrangement joins TRBV7-7 to TRBJ1-3; D is ambiguous. V gave up 1 base and J gave up 2 bases, with 6 bases separating them. Germline assignment: CDR1 SSHAT and CDR2 FNYEAQ (reference sequence). The CDR3 consists of 14 residues.

The chain uses TRBV29-1 and TRBJ1-2, with TRBD1 matching over 9 bases. CDR3 length: 16 residues. Looked up from germline, CDR1 is SQVTM and CDR2 is ANQGSEA. V lost 2 bases, J lost 4 bases, and 11 bases stayed unmatched. The DNA for the CDR3 is TGCAGCGTTGAATTGTGGGGACAGGGTTCGGTCTATGGCTACACCTTC. It specifies CSVELWGQGSVYGYTF. Together with reference TRBV29-1 and TRBJ1-2, the CDR3 gives the full variable domain: SAVISQKPSRDICQRGTSLTIQCQVDSQVTMMFWYRQQPGQSLTLIATANQGSEATYESGFVIDKFPISRPNLTFSTLTVSNMSPEDSSIYLCSVELWGQGSVYGYTFGSGTRLTVV.

This sequence joins TRBV7-9 and TRBJ2-3; TRBD1 matches 8 bases. V lost 7 bases to trimming and J lost 8 bases; unmatched junction nucleotides: 11. Germline values: CDR1 SEHNR, CDR2 FQNEAQ (reference sequence). CDR3 size: 14 residues. CDR3 protein: CASNGQGAAGTQYF. CDR3 DNA: TGTGCCAGCAATGGGCAGGGGGCGGCGGGTACGCAGTATTTT.

The table lists this clone with a count of one. The V and J genes are TRBV7-8 and TRBJ2-1; the D gene is possibly TRBD1 (7 bases). The CDR3 loop spans 15 amino acids. Trimming cost V 4 bases and J 7 bases, with 17 bases left between them. Germline values: CDR1 SGHVS, CDR2 FQNEAQ. CDR3 nucleotide sequence: TGTGCCAGCAGCTCCAACCCGACAGGGAGGAATGAGCAGTTCTTC. Translation gives CASSSNPTGRNEQFF.

The V call is TRBV13, the J call TRBJ2-3, with a tentative D call TRBD2 (5 bases). CDR1 PRHDT and CDR2 FYEKMQ come from the germline V gene (reference sequence). The CDR3 spans 13 residues. With 1 base removed from V and 7 bases from J, the gap between germline ends came to 9 bases. Written as DNA, the CDR3 is TGTGCCAGCAGCTTAGTGACGGGGAATACGCAGTATTTT. Translating it yields CASSLVTGNTQYF. Drawing the rest from reference TRBV13 and TRBJ2-3, the complete variable domain is AAGVIQSPRHLIKEKRETATLKCYPIPRHDTVYWYQQGPGQDPQFLISFYEKMQSDKGSIPDRFSAQQFSDYHSELNMSSLELGDSALYFCASSLVTGNTQYFGPGTRLTVL.

The V gene is TRBV9, the J gene TRBJ2-7; D may be TRBD2 (5 bases). The ends were cut back, 5 bases at V and 1 base at J, with 10 bases in the middle. Germline lookup yields CDR1 SGDLS and CDR2 YYNGEE. The CDR3 runs 13 residues. The CDR3 here is CASSRDFSYEQYF. For the CDR3, the DNA is TGTGCCAGCAGTCGGGATTTTTCCTACGAGCAGTACTTC.

This rearrangement joins TRBV30 to TRBJ2-5; TRBD2 matches at 11 bases. The germline CDR1 and CDR2 sequences are GTSNPN and SVGIG (reference sequence). This CDR3 is built from 14 residues. The V and J ends lost 4 bases and 9 bases, in that order; junction bases with no gene match: 10. The CDR3 loop reads CAWTLAGGSSAQYF. The CDR3 DNA follows: TGTGCCTGGACGCTAGCGGGGGGCTCCTCGGCCCAGTACTTC. The whole variable domain, remainder taken from reference TRBV30 and TRBJ2-5, is SQTIHQWPATLVQPVGSPLSLECTVEGTSNPNLYWYRQAAGRGLQLLFYSVGIGQISSEVPQNLSASRPQDRQFILSSKKLLLSDSGFYLCAWTLAGGSSAQYFGPGTRLLVL.

This clone was counted only a few times. V gene TRBV11-2 combines with J gene TRBJ2-1; D not resolved. Trimming left V 3 bases short and J 4 bases short, with 4 bases between. The CDR3 runs to 12 residues. Germline-derived CDR1 and CDR2 are SGHAT and FQNNGV. The CDR3 is CASSFRYNEQFF. The DNA of the CDR3 is TGTGCCAGCAGCTTTAGATACAATGAGCAGTTCTTC.

The chain combines TRBV4-1 with TRBJ1-2, with TRBD1 matching over 10 bases. Germline CDR1 is MGHRA and CDR2 is YSYEKL. The ends lost 0 bases at V and 6 bases at J; junction bases unmatched: 7. The CDR3 runs 16 residues. CDR3 region: CASSQDPGQGVDGYTF. Here the CDR3 DNA reads TGCGCCAGCAGCCAAGATCCTGGACAGGGGGTAGATGGCTACACCTTC.

The J gene is TRBJ1-4, the V gene TRBV2; 8 nucleotides line up with TRBD1. The germline V gene has CDR1 SNHLY and CDR2 FYNNEI. The CDR3 runs to 13 residues. The J segment lost 8 bases and the V segment lost 8 bases, leaving 7 bases of the junction unmatched. The CDR3 nucleotides read TGTGCCAGCGTAGGACAGGGAAAGGAAAAACTGTTTTTT. Translated: CASVGQGKEKLFF.

This clone was recorded once. The V gene is TRBV19, the J gene TRBJ2-5; D possibly corresponds to TRBD2 (5 bases). Germline assignment: CDR1 LNHDA and CDR2 SQIVND (reference sequence). V lost 2 bases to trimming and J lost 4 bases, with 11 bases between them. This CDR3 has 14 amino acids. CDR3 bases: TGTGCCAGTAGTATATCGGCCGGGGTAGAGACCCAGTACTTC. Encoded protein: CASSISAGVETQYF.